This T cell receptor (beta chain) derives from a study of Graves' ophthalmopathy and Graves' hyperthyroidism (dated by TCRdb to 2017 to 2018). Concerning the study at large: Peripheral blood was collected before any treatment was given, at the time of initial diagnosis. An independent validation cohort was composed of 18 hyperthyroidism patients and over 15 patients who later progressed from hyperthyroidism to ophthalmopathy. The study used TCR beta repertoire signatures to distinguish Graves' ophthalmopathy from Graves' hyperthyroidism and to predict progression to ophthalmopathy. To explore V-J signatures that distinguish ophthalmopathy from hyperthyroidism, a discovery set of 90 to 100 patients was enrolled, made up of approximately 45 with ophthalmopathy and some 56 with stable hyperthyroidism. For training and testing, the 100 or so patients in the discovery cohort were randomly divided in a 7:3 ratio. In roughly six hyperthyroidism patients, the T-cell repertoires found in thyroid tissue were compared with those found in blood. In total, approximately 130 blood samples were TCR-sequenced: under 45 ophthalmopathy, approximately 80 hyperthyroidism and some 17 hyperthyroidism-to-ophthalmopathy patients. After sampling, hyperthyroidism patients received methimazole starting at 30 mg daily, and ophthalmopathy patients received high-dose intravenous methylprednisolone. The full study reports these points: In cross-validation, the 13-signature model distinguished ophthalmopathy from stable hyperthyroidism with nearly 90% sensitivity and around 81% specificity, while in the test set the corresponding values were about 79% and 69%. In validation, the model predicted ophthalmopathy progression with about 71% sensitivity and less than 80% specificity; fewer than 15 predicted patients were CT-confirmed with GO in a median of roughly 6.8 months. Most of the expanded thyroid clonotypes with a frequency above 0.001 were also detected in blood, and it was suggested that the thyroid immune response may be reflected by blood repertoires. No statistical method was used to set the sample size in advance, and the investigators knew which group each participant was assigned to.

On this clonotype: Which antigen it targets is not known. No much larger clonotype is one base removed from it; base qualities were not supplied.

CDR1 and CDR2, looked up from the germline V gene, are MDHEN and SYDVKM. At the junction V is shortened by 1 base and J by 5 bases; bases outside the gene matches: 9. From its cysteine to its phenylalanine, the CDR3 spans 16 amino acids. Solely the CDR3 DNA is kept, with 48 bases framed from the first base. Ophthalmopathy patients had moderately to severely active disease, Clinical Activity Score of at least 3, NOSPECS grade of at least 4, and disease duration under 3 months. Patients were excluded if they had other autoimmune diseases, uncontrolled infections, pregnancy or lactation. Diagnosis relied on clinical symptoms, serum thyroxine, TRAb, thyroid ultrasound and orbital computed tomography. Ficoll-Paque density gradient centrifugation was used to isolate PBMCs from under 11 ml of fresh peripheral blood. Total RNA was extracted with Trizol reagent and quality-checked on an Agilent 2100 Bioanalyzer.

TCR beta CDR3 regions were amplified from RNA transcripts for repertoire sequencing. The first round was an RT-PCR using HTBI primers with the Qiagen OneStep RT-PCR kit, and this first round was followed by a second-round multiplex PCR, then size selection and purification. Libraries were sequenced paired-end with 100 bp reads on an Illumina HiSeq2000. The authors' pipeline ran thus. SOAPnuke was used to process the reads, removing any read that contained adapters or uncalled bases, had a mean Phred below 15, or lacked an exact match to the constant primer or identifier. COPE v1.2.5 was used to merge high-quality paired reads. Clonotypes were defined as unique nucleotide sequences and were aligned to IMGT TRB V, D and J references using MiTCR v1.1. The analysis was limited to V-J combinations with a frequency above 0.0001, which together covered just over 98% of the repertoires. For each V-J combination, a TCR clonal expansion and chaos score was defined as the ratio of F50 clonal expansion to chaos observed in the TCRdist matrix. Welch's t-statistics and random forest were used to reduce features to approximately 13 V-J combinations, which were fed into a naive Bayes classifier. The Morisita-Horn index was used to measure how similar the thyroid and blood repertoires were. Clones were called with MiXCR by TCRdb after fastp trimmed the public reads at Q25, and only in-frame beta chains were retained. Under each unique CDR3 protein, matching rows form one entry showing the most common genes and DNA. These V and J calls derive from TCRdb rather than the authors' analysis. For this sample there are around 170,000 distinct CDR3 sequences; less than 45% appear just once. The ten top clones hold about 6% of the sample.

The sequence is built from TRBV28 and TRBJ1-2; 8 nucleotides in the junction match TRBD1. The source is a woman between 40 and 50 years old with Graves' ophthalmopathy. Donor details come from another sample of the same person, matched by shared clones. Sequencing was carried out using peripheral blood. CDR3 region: CASSLSDGQGAYGYTF. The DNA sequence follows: TGTGCCAGCAGTTTATCGGATGGGCAGGGGGCATATGGCTACACCTTC.